A single sample is the source of the 14 T cell receptor beta chains below, sequenced in a study of cytomegalovirus exposure and HLA in healthy donors. Primers included in the PCR were 60 Vbeta and 13 Jbeta primers. Data came from immunoSEQ multiplex PCR; TCRdb stores just in-frame clones and leaves some out. The sample shows approximately 69,000 clones, 65% to 70% of them seen only once. Sequenced: PBMCs. These receptors originate from a man aged 35 to 55 in good health and CMV-seropositive.

This clone came up a few times. The gene calls are TRBV28 and TRBJ2-2; TRBD1 might be the D (6 bases). V lost 5 bases to trimming and J lost 6 bases, with 19 bases between them. Germline assignment: CDR1 MDHEN and CDR2 SYDVKM. The CDR3 is 16 amino acids. The chain's CDR3 is CASSTLTGVSPGELFF. Written as DNA, the CDR3 is TGTGCCAGCAGTACCCTGACAGGAGTTTCCCCCGGGGAGCTGTTTTTT.

This clone was counted a few times. This chain connects TRBV11-2 to TRBJ1-6; TRBD1 is a possible D gene (5 bases). Trimming shortened V by 6 bases and J by 7 bases, and 22 bases separated the two germline ends. Germline V CDR1 and CDR2: SGHAT, FQNNGV. This CDR3 spans 17 amino acids. CDR3 protein: CASRDVKVAGRNSPLHF. DNA for the CDR3: TGTGCCAGCAGGGACGTAAAGGTAGCAGGGAGGAATTCACCCCTCCACTTT.

The chain employs TRBV29-1 and TRBJ1-5; D ambiguous. This CDR3 is 14 amino acids long. Germline V CDR1 and CDR2: SQVTM, ANQGSEA. The germline V and J ends were trimmed by 2 bases and 3 bases, with 11 bases remaining between them. The CDR3 loop reads CSVERMRYNQPQHF. The CDR3 region has the DNA TGCAGCGTTGAAAGGATGAGGTACAATCAGCCCCAGCATTTT.

The rearrangement links TRBV19 to TRBJ2-4, with 10 bases fitting TRBD2. J lost 5 bases, V lost 8 bases, and 6 bases had no gene match. The CDR3 runs to 14 residues. Germline V CDR1 and CDR2: LNHDA, SQIVND (reference sequence). The CDR3 DNA reads as TGTGCCAGTCAGCGGGGGGGAGGTGAAAACATTCAGTACTTC. It encodes CASQRGGGENIQYF.

The sample holds a few counts of this clone. The chain links TRBV6-1 to TRBJ2-1; 14 bases line up with TRBD2. Germline-derived CDR1 and CDR2 are MNHNS and SASEGT. The CDR3 loop spans 15 amino acids. With 6 bases clipped from V and 6 bases from J, the junction kept 4 bases outside the gene matches. The CDR3 loop reads CASRLGTSGGNEQFF. The CDR3 DNA sequence: TGTGCCAGCAGGCTCGGGACTAGCGGGGGCAATGAGCAGTTCTTC.

J is TRBJ2-1 and V is TRBV27; tentative D call: TRBD1 (5 bases). This CDR3 contains 15 residues. V shed 7 bases and J shed 0 bases, with 13 bases lying between them. Germline loops: CDR1 MNHEY, CDR2 SMNVEV (reference sequence). In DNA, the CDR3 is TGTGCCAGCAACCTGGGGCTGGCCTCCTACAATGAGCAGTTCTTC. Its protein product is CASNLGLASYNEQFF.

Only a few counts were recorded for this clone. The V call is TRBV27, the J call TRBJ1-1; possible D gene TRBD1, 6 bases. Looked up from germline, CDR1 is MNHEY and CDR2 is SMNVEV (reference sequence). This CDR3 has 15 amino acids. Trimming shortened V by 5 bases and J by 4 bases, and 17 bases separated the two germline ends. CDR3 amino acids: CASSLRTASITEAFF. CDR3 bases: TGTGCCAGCAGTCTCAGGACAGCTTCTATCACTGAAGCTTTCTTT.

CDR3 DNA sequence: TGCGCCAGCAGCGCACAGGGTTTCACCGGGGAGCTGTTTTTT. Its translation: CASSAQGFTGELFF. The rearrangement joins TRBV5-1 to TRBJ2-2; maybe TRBD1 (6 bases). The CDR3 spans 14 residues. CDR1 is SGHRS, CDR2 YFSETQ, per germline. V was shortened by 4 bases and J by 4 bases, with 11 bases between the two germline ends.

The chain has TRBV6-5 and TRBJ1-1, with unresolved D. V gave up 5 bases and J gave up 10 bases, with 11 bases separating them. In germline, CDR1 is MNHEY, CDR2 SVGAGI. CDR3 length: 11 residues. DNA of the CDR3: TGTGCCAGCAGTGAAGCTTGGAGAGCTTTCTTT. Translated, it gives CASSEAWRAFF.

In its sample, this clone was seen a few times. This rearrangement joins TRBV4-1 to TRBJ1-2; D call uncertain. This CDR3 comprises 14 residues. Per the germline V gene, CDR1 is MGHRA and CDR2 is YSYEKL. V lost 1 base to trimming and J lost 2 bases, with 8 bases between them. The CDR3 nucleotides read TGCGCCAGCAGCCAAGCGGAGGGAAACTATGGCTACACCTTC. Its protein is CASSQAEGNYGYTF.

The chain combines TRBV30 with TRBJ1-1; 7 bases line up with TRBD1. The CDR3 sequence is 13 residues long. V was clipped by 2 bases and J by 4 bases; unmatched bases: 4. Germline V lookup: CDR1 GTSNPN, CDR2 SVGIG (reference sequence). The CDR3 loop reads CAWSRTGATEAFF. The CDR3 DNA reads as TGTGCCTGGAGTAGAACAGGGGCCACTGAAGCTTTCTTT. Full variable domain (rest looked up from reference TRBV30 and TRBJ1-1): SQTIHQWPATLVQPVGSPLSLECTVEGTSNPNLYWYRQAAGRGLQLLFYSVGIGQISSEVPQNLSASRPQDRQFILSSKKLLLSDSGFYLCAWSRTGATEAFFGQGTRLTVV.

This chain joins TRBV6-6 and TRBJ2-7; 7 bases align to TRBD1. This CDR3 comprises 14 residues. Germline CDR1 and CDR2: MNHNY and SVGAGI (reference sequence). Losses at the gene ends were 5 bases for V and 1 base for J; bases not matched to a gene: 5. CDR3 amino acids: CASSDQGVSYEQYF. The CDR3 DNA is TGTGCCAGCAGTGATCAGGGGGTATCCTACGAGCAGTACTTC.

The chain uses TRBV6-5 and TRBJ2-5; 9 bases line up with TRBD1. Germline V gene lookup returns CDR1 MNHEY and CDR2 SVGAGI. The CDR3 is made up of 13 amino acids. The V segment lost 10 bases and the J segment 5 bases; nucleotides outside the gene matches: 8. CDR3 loop: CATSGTGQETQYF. The DNA of the CDR3 is TGTGCCACCTCCGGGACAGGGCAGGAGACCCAGTACTTC.

The chain employs TRBV15 and TRBJ1-1, with no clear D. This CDR3 spans 13 amino acids. Germline assignment: CDR1 LNHNV and CDR2 YYDKDF (reference sequence). Trimming left V 0 bases short and J 5 bases short, with 7 bases between. CDR3 coding DNA: TGTGCCACCAGCAGAGATCTCTATACTGAAGCTTTCTTT. This codes for CATSRDLYTEAFF.